One sample yielded the 21 T cell receptor beta chains listed below, sequenced in a study of shared clonotypes between healthy human individuals. The method was immunoSEQ multiplex PCR; TCRdb's version includes in-frame clones alone and lacks a portion of them. The data hold 470,000 or so clones, with roughly 80% observed a single time. The specimen sequenced was PBMCs. The receptors originated from a woman aged 40 to 50 in good health. Some clones in this sample may be carry-over from other donors' samples.

The chain couples TRBV5-1 to TRBJ2-7; 8 bases line up with TRBD2. CDR3 length: 15 residues. CDR1 and CDR2 from the germline V gene are SGHRS and YFSETQ. V was pared by 2 bases and J by 0 bases, with 4 bases of the junction left unmatched. For the CDR3, the DNA is TGCGCCAGCAGCTTTGGCAGCGGGAGCTCCTACGAGCAGTACTTC. Translated: CASSFGSGSSYEQYF.

This chain links TRBV27 with TRBJ1-5; TRBD1 aligns across 7 bases. J lost 7 bases, V lost 6 bases, and 6 bases had no gene match. CDR3 length: 13 amino acids. CDR1 is MNHEY and CDR2 is SMNVEV in the germline V gene (reference sequence). In DNA, the CDR3 is TGTGCCAGCAGGGGGGACAGTTACCAGCCCCAGCATTTT. This encodes CASRGDSYQPQHF.

This clone was seen a handful of times. This sequence joins TRBV28 and TRBJ2-5, with 9 bases aligning to TRBD2. The J call is doubtful: the DNA matches TRBJ2-7 better. Germline V lookup: CDR1 MDHEN, CDR2 SYDVKM. The CDR3 is 15 amino acids. The CDR3 DNA sequence: TGTGCCAGCAGTTTGGAACCGACTAGCGGCTACGAGCAGTACTTC. This gives the protein CASSLEPTSGYEQYF.

This clone was counted once. The V call is TRBV7-8, the J call TRBJ2-1; TRBD2 might be the D (6 bases). Germline V lookup: CDR1 SGHVS, CDR2 FQNEAQ. This CDR3 has 13 amino acids. The V end lost 3 bases, the J end lost 15 bases, and 18 bases lay between the germline ends. DNA for the CDR3: TGTGCCAGCAGCTTCGACACGGGGGATCAGGCGTTCTTC. Translation gives CASSFDTGDQAFF. The full variable domain, its missing parts supplied by reference TRBV7-8 and TRBJ2-1, is GAGVSQSPRYKVAKRGQDVALRCDPISGHVSLFWYQQALGQGPEFLTYFQNEAQLDKSGLPSDRFFAERPEGSVSTLKIQRTQQEDSAVYLCASSFDTGDQAFFGPGTRLTVL.

This chain uses TRBV5-5 with TRBJ2-2; TRBD2 aligns across 7 bases. Trimming cost V 1 base and J 4 bases; bases outside gene matches: 4. CDR3 size: 15 residues. The V gene's germline CDR1 is SGHKS and CDR2 YYEKEE (reference sequence). As DNA, the CDR3 is TGTGCCAGCAGCTTGTCGGGAGGACGCACCGGGGAGCTGTTTTTT. Translated, it gives CASSLSGGRTGELFF.

The rearrangement links TRBV4-2 to TRBJ1-1; D is uncertain. CDR1 and CDR2 (germline): LGHNA, YNFKEQ. The CDR3 is 15 amino acids. V was clipped by 0 bases and J by 0 bases, with 8 bases between them. The CDR3 DNA reads TGTGCCAGCAGCCAAGATGACAACATGAACACTGAAGCTTTCTTT. It is translated as CASSQDDNMNTEAFF.

A remark on this clone: At one boundary the junction diverges from the germline segment, which might be a read error. The chain links TRBV15 to TRBJ1-4, with 9 positions matching TRBD1. CDR1 is LNHNV, CDR2 YYDKDF, per germline (reference sequence). There are 14 residues in the CDR3. This CDR3 is CATSGDRGAEKLFF. CDR3 DNA: TGTGCCACCAGCGGAGACAGGGGGGCTGAAAAACTGTTTTTT.

The chain links TRBV18 to TRBJ2-7, with TRBD2 matching over 14 bases. CDR3 size: 16 residues. Germline V gene lookup returns CDR1 KGHSH and CDR2 LQKENI. V lost 3 bases, J lost 5 bases, and 6 bases stayed unmatched. CDR3 coding DNA: TGTGCCAGCTCACCCCGACTAGCGGGAGGGGTTAACGAGCAGTACTTC. It is translated as CASSPRLAGGVNEQYF.

A few counts support this clone. The J gene is TRBJ1-1, the V gene TRBV10-3; D unresolved. V lost 0 bases, J lost 1 base, and 3 bases lay in between. The CDR3 is 13 amino acids. Germline loops: CDR1 ENHRY, CDR2 SYGVKD. For the CDR3, the DNA is TGTGCCATCAGTGAGTCGCGGAACACTGAAGCTTTCTTT. Translation: CAISESRNTEAFF.

V usage is TRBV5-4 and J usage is TRBJ2-2; possible D gene TRBD1, 6 bases. The V gene's germline CDR1 is SGHNT and CDR2 YYREEE (reference sequence). The CDR3 has 14 amino acids. V gave up 4 bases and J gave up 3 bases, with 10 bases separating them. CDR3 in DNA: TGTGCCAGCAGCCGGGACACTTACACCGGGGAGCTGTTTTTT. Its translation: CASSRDTYTGELFF.

This chain connects TRBV10-1 to TRBJ2-1; no clear D. This CDR3 is built from 13 residues. The V gene's germline CDR1 is WNHNN and CDR2 SYGVQD (reference sequence). The V and J ends lost 0 bases and 8 bases respectively, with 8 bases between them. This CDR3 reads CASSESPADEQFF. As DNA, the CDR3 is TGCGCCAGCAGTGAGTCGCCAGCTGATGAGCAGTTCTTC.

The CDR3 sequence is CASSAGQGEAFF. CDR3 bases: TGTGCCAGCAGCGCGGGACAGGGTGAAGCTTTCTTT. J is TRBJ1-1 and V is TRBV7-2; 9 positions agree with TRBD1. Looked up from germline, CDR1 is SGHTA and CDR2 is FQGNSA. V trimming: 5 bases; J trimming: 7 bases; junction bases outside the gene matches: 2. The CDR3 contains 12 residues.

This clone came up many times. J is TRBJ2-7 and V is TRBV28; the D gene could be TRBD1 or TRBD2 (5 bases each). This CDR3 is 16 amino acids long. The germline gives CDR1 MDHEN, CDR2 SYDVKM. V dropped 6 bases and J dropped 3 bases, with 21 bases sitting between them. CDR3 in DNA: TGTGCCAGCAGCCCCACGGGGTGGGACGGGTACTACGAGCAGTACTTC. Translated: CASSPTGWDGYYEQYF.

CDR3 bases: TGTGCCAGCAGTCGGACAGGGGGCCGGACCGGGGAGCTGTTTTTT. Protein product: CASSRTGGRTGELFF. The chain carries TRBV5-6 and TRBJ2-2, with 11 bases fitting TRBD1. Germline values: CDR1 SGHDT, CDR2 YYEEEE. V lost 5 bases and J lost 5; bases outside the gene matches: 5. CDR3 length equals 15 residues.

The chain carries TRBV6-1 and TRBJ2-7, with D unclear. Germline CDR1 MNHNS, CDR2 SASEGT. The CDR3 totals 13 residues. V shed 2 bases and J shed 5 bases, with 10 bases lying between them. Here the CDR3 DNA reads TGTGCCAGCAGTGAATCTGACGGCCACGAGCAGTACTTC. Its translation: CASSESDGHEQYF.

V is TRBV28 and J is TRBJ1-1, with D possibly matching TRBD1 (6 bases). V shed 6 bases and J shed 1 base, with 12 bases lying between them. From germline, CDR1 is MDHEN and CDR2 SYDVKM. This CDR3 is built from 14 residues. The CDR3, as DNA: TGTGCCAGCAGAATACAGGGCCAGAACACTGAAGCTTTCTTT. This translates into CASRIQGQNTEAFF. Full variable domain (remainder filled in from reference TRBV28 and TRBJ1-1): DVKVTQSSRYLVKRTGEKVFLECVQDMDHENMFWYRQDPGLGLRLIYFSYDVKMKEKGDIPEGYSVSREKKERFSLILESASTNQTSMYLCASRIQGQNTEAFFGQGTRLTVV.

V and J are TRBV11-1 and TRBJ1-5; D is ambiguous. Trimming stripped 8 bases from V and 4 bases from J, with 21 bases between. This CDR3 contains 16 residues. The germline gives CDR1 SGHAT, CDR2 FQDESV (reference sequence). CDR3 sequence reads: CASFIGGRHVNQPQHF. CDR3 bases: TGTGCCAGCTTTATCGGTGGCCGACACGTGAATCAGCCCCAGCATTTT.

This clone appeared a few times. Here the CDR3 DNA reads TGCGCCAGCTGCATACAGGGGCGGGACACTGAAGCTTTCTTT. This translates into CASCIQGRDTEAFF. This chain joins TRBV5-1 and TRBJ1-1, with 7 bases lining up with TRBD1. CDR1 is SGHRS and CDR2 is YFSETQ in the germline V gene. The CDR3 has 14 amino acids. Germline trimming cut 7 bases from V and 3 bases from J; bases unmatched to any gene: 9.

This clone appeared a single time. This sequence joins TRBV4-1 and TRBJ2-3; D perhaps matches TRBD1 (5 bases). From germline, CDR1 is MGHRA and CDR2 YSYEKL. There are 14 residues in the CDR3. Trimming cost V 1 base and J 4 bases, with 9 bases left between them. CDR3 coding DNA: TGCGCCAGCAGCCAAGTTGCAGGGTCAGATACGCAGTATTTT. It translates to CASSQVAGSDTQYF.

Regarding this clone: A read error is the likely source, as a far larger clone sits one nucleotide away. This chain connects TRBV30 to TRBJ1-4, with D perhaps matching TRBD1 (5 bases). V lost 0 bases and J 8 bases, leaving 10 bases between the germline ends. Germline lookup yields CDR1 GTSNPN and CDR2 SVGIG (reference sequence). The CDR3 is 13 amino acids. CDR3 sequence reads: CAWSVDSNEKLFF. The CDR3 nucleotides are TGTGCCTGGAGTGTAGACAGCAACGAAAAACTGTTTTTT.

The chain uses TRBV7-9 and TRBJ1-6; D ambiguous. This CDR3 is built from 13 residues. Trimming took 1 base from V and 5 from J, leaving 3 bases between them. Germline V gene sequence: CDR1 SEHNR, CDR2 FQNEAQ (reference sequence). CDR3 coding DNA: TGTGCCAGCAGCTTAGGGGATAATTCACCCCTCCACTTT. It translates to CASSLGDNSPLHF.